Below are 9 T cell receptor beta chains sequenced from a single sample in a study of memory CD4+ T cells and cytomegalovirus serostatus (dated by TCRdb to between 2019 and 2020). A FACSAria II was used to sort memory CD4+ T cells, defined as single viable CD3+CD4+CD8-CD45RO+ cells. Libraries were built with the immunoSEQ multiplex PCR assay. Here the immuneACCESS table is served through TCRdb, limited to in-frame sequences with V and J called. Missing clones are a known gap in these copies; in checked studies unresolved V genes cover under half, and the rest lacks a known reason. A total of over 65,000 clones appear in this sample, roughly 78% of them only once. Of the sample, about 2.5% is held by the ten largest clones. The sequenced sample consisted of memory CD4+ T cells from blood. These receptors were obtained from an adult in good health and CMV-seropositive.

For the CDR3, the DNA is TGTGCCTGGAGTTACAGTCCTAACTATGGCTACACCTTC. Translation gives CAWSYSPNYGYTF. The rearrangement uses TRBV30 and TRBJ1-2; D unresolved. Germline CDR1 and CDR2: GTSNPN and SVGIG (reference sequence). Trimming pared 2 bases from V and 0 bases from J, leaving 7 bases between. The CDR3 runs to 13 residues.

The V and J genes are TRBV5-6 and TRBJ1-5, with unresolved D. The germline CDR1 and CDR2 sequences are SGHDT and YYEEEE. With 1 base removed from V and 5 bases from J, the gap between germline ends came to 4 bases. The CDR3 runs to 12 residues. For the CDR3, the DNA is TGTGCCAGCAGCTTGCTAGATCAGCCCCAGCATTTT. Protein sequence: CASSLLDQPQHF.

The sample holds a few counts of this clone. This sequence joins TRBV5-6 and TRBJ2-1; D is perhaps TRBD2 (6 bases). With 4 bases removed from V and 0 bases from J, the gap between germline ends came to 11 bases. Germline-derived CDR1 and CDR2 are SGHDT and YYEEEE. This CDR3 has 15 amino acids. The CDR3 spells CASSQDGGSYNEQFF. CDR3 coding DNA: TGTGCCAGCAGCCAGGACGGGGGCTCCTACAATGAGCAGTTCTTC.

The chain recombines TRBV4-3 with TRBJ2-5, with D perhaps matching TRBD2 (6 bases). V was clipped by 0 bases and J by 9 bases, with 17 bases between them. The CDR3 runs to 15 residues. The V gene's germline CDR1 is LGHNA and CDR2 YSLEER. CDR3 region: CASSQEWRGDSAQYF. The DNA of the CDR3 is TGCGCCAGCAGCCAAGAATGGCGGGGCGATTCGGCCCAGTACTTC.

In this sample, this clone turned up once. This chain links TRBV18 with TRBJ2-3, with 8 bases fitting TRBD1. J was trimmed by 4 bases and V by 1 base; bases with no gene match: 13. Germline CDR1 and CDR2: KGHSH and LQKENI. The CDR3 spans 18 residues. CDR3 amino acids: CASSPLSGQGEGADTQYF. The CDR3 nucleotides read TGTGCCAGCTCACCACTTTCAGGACAGGGAGAAGGGGCAGATACGCAGTATTTT. The whole variable domain, remainder taken from reference TRBV18 and TRBJ2-3, is NAGVMQNPRHLVRRRGQEARLRCSPMKGHSHVYWYRQLPEEGLKFMVYLQKENIIDESGMPKERFSAEFPKEGPSILRIQQVVRGDSAAYFCASSPLSGQGEGADTQYFGPGTRLTVL.

This rearrangement joins TRBV7-9 to TRBJ2-2; 9 bases are shared with TRBD2. Germline V gene data show CDR1 as SEHNR and CDR2 as FQNEAQ (reference sequence). CDR3 length equals 16 residues. Trimming at V came to 2 bases and at J to 7 bases, leaving 8 bases not matched to a gene. The CDR3 DNA sequence: TGTGCCAGCAGCTTAATCGCTAGCGGGACTGGCGGGGAGCTGTTTTTT. Amino acids: CASSLIASGTGGELFF.

The chain is built from TRBV6-5 and TRBJ1-5, with unresolved D. Trimming left V 7 bases short and J 7 bases short, with 14 bases between. The CDR3 contains 13 residues. CDR1 and CDR2 from the germline V gene are MNHEY and SVGAGI. CDR3 coding DNA: TGTGCCAGCACCTTGTCGCCGGGGCAGCCCCAGCATTTT. Its protein is CASTLSPGQPQHF.

The V call is TRBV4-2, the J call TRBJ1-6, with D possibly TRBD1 on 6 matching bases. Trimming stripped 4 bases from V and 0 bases from J, with 25 bases between. This CDR3 has 21 amino acids. Germline V lookup: CDR1 LGHNA, CDR2 YNFKEQ. The CDR3 region is CASSPLPQGVQGSSYNSPLHF. DNA of the CDR3: TGTGCCAGCAGCCCTCTCCCTCAAGGTGTCCAGGGGAGCTCCTATAATTCACCCCTCCACTTT.

J is TRBJ2-7 and V is TRBV6-1; D uncertain. The CDR3 totals 18 residues. Germline CDR1 is MNHNS and CDR2 is SASEGT. V dropped 4 bases and J dropped 2 bases, with 24 bases sitting between them. The CDR3 region has the DNA TGTGCCAGCAGTGCTCCTGCCGGCCCTTCGTCTTGGGCCTACGAGCAGTACTTC. This encodes CASSAPAGPSSWAYEQYF.